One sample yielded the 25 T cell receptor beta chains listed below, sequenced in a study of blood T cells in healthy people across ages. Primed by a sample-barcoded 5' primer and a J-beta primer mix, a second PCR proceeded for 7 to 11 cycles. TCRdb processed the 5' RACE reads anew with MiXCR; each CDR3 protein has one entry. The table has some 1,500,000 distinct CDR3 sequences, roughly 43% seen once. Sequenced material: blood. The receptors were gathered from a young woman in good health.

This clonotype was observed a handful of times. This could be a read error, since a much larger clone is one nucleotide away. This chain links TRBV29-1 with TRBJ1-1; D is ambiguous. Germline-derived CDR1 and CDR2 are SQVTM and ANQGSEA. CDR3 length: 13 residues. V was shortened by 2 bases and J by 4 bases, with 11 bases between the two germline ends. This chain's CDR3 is CSVETVLITEAFF. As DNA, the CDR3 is TGCAGCGTTGAAACAGTCTTGATCACTGAAGCTTTCTTT.

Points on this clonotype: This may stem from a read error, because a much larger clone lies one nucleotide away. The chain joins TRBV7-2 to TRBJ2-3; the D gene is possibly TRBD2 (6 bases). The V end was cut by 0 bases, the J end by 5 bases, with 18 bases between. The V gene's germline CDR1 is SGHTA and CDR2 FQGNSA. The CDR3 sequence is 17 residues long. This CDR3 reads CASSLAKISGGLDTQYF. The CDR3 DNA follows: TGTGCCAGCAGCTTAGCGAAAATTAGCGGTGGTTTAGATACGCAGTATTTT.

CDR3 region: CSAREGGLNSPLHF. CDR3 DNA sequence: TGCAGTGCTAGAGAGGGCGGACTAAATTCACCCCTCCACTTT. The chain is built from TRBV20-1 and TRBJ1-6; D is unclear. The CDR3 has 14 residues. The germline V gene has CDR1 DFQATT and CDR2 SNEGSKA (reference sequence). V lost 0 bases, J lost 7 bases, and 10 bases lay in between.

The chain's CDR3 is CASSSIHQNTEAFF. The CDR3 nucleotides are TGTGCCAGCAGTTCAATACACCAGAACACTGAAGCTTTCTTT. The V and J genes are TRBV6-2 or TRBV6-3 and TRBJ1-1; no definite D call. Trimming removed 4 bases at V and 1 base at J, with 10 bases between. Germline loops: CDR1 MNHEY, CDR2 SVGEGT. The CDR3 sequence is 14 residues long.

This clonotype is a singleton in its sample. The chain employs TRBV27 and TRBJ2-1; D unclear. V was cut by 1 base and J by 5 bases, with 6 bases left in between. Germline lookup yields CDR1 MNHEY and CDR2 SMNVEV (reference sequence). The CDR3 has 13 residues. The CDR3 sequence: CASSLFSDNEQFF. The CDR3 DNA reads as TGTGCCAGCAGTTTATTTTCGGACAATGAGCAGTTCTTC.

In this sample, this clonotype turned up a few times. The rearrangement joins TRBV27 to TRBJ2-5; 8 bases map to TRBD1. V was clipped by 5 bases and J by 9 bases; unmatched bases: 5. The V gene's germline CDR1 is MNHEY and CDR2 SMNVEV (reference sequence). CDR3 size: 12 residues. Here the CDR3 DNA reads TGTGCCAGCAGTGCGCCACAGGGGGCCCAGTACTTC. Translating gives CASSAPQGAQYF.

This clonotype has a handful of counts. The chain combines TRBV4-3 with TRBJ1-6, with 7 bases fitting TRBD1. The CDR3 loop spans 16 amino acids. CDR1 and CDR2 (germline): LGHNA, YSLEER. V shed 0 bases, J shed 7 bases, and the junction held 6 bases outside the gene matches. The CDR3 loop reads CASSQDRAGGNSPLHF. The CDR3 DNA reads TGCGCCAGCAGCCAAGATCGGGCAGGGGGGAATTCACCCCTCCACTTT.

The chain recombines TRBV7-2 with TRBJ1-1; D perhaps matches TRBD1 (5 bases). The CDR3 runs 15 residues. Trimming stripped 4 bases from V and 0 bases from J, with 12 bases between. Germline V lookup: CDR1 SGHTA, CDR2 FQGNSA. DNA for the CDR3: TGTGCCAGCAGCTCGACCGGGACCTTGAACACTGAAGCTTTCTTT. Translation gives CASSSTGTLNTEAFF.

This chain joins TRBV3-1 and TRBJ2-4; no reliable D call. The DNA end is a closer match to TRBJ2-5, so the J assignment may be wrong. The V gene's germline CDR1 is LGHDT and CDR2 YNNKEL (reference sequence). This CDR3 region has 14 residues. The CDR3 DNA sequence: TGTGCCAGCAGCCAGCAGACGCACTGGGAGACCCAGTACTTC. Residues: CASSQQTHWETQYF.

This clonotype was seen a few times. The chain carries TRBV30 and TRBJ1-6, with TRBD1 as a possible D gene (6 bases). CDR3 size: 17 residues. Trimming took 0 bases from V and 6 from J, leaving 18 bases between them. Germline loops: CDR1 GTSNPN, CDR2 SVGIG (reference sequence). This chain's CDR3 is CAWSVQRVTGSNSPLHF. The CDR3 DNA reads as TGTGCCTGGAGTGTACAACGCGTAACAGGGAGTAATTCACCCCTCCACTTT. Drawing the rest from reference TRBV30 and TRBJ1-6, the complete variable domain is SQTIHQWPATLVQPVGSPLSLECTVEGTSNPNLYWYRQAAGRGLQLLFYSVGIGQISSEVPQNLSASRPQDRQFILSSKKLLLSDSGFYLCAWSVQRVTGSNSPLHFGNGTRLTVT.

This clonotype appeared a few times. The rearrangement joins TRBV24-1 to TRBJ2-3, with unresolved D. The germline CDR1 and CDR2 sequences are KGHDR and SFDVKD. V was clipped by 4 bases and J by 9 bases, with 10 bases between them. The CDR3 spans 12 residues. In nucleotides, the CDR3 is TGTGCCACCAGTGACGAAAAGAGGACGCAGTATTTT. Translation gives CATSDEKRTQYF.

The DNA of the CDR3 is TGCGCCAGCAGCCAAGGTTCAGGGTTGGGACAAGAGACCCAGTACTTC. This sequence encodes CASSQGSGLGQETQYF. This chain joins TRBV4-1 and TRBJ2-5; a weak D match, TRBD1 (5 bases). The CDR3 has 16 amino acids. From germline, CDR1 is MGHRA and CDR2 YSYEKL. V was trimmed by 1 base and J by 2 bases, leaving 14 bases between them.

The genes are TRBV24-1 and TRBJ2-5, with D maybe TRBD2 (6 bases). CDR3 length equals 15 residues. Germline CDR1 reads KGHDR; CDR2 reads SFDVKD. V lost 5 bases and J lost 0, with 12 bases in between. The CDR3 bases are TGTGCCACCAGTGTGGGACTCAAGTACCAAGAGACCCAGTACTTC. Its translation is CATSVGLKYQETQYF.

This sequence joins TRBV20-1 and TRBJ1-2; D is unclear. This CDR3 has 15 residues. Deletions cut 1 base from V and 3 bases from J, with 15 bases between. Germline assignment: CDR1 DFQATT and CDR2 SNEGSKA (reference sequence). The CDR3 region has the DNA TGCAGTGCTAGAGGGCGGCCGCTAGACTACTATGGCTACACCTTC. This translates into CSARGRPLDYYGYTF.

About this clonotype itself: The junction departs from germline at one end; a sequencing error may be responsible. CDR3 nucleotide sequence: TGTGCCAGCAGTGAAGTGTCCTGCGAGCAGTACTTC. Protein product: CASSEVSCEQYF. The V gene is TRBV2, the J gene TRBJ2-5; no firm D call. The J call may be incorrect, as the DNA end agrees better with TRBJ2-7. This CDR3 has 12 amino acids. Germline loops: CDR1 SNHLY, CDR2 FYNNEI.

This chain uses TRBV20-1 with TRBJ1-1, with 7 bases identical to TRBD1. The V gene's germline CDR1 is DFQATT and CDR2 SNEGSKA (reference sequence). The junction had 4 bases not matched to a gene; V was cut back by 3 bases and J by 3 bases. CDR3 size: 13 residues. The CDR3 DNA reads TGCAGTGCTAGTGCGGGACAGTACACTGAAGCTTTCTTT. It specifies CSASAGQYTEAFF.

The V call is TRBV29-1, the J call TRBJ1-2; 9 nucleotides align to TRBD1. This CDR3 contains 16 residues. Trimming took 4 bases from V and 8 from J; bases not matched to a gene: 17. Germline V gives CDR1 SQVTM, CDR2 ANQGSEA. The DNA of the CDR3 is TGCAGCGTTGTATCTACAGGGGGCGCGATCGGTGGAGGCTACACCTTC. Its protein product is CSVVSTGGAIGGGYTF.

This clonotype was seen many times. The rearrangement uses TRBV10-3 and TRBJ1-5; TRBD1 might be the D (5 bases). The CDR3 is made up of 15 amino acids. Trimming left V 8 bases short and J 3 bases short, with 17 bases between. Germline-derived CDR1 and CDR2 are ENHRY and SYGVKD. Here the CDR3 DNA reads TGTGCCATCGGGGATTCGGGACGGATCAATCAGCCCCAGCATTTT. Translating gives CAIGDSGRINQPQHF.

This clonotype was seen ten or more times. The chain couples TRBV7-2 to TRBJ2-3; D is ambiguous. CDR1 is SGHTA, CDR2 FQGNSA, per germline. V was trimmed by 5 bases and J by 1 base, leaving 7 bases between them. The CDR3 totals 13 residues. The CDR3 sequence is CASSRVGTDTQYF. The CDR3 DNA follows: TGTGCCAGCAGCCGCGTCGGCACAGATACGCAGTATTTT. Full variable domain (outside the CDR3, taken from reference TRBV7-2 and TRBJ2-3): GAGVSQSPSNKVTEKGKDVELRCDPISGHTALYWYRQSLGQGLEFLIYFQGNSAPDKSGLPSDRFSAERTGGSVSTLTIQRTQQEDSAVYLCASSRVGTDTQYFGPGTRLTVL.

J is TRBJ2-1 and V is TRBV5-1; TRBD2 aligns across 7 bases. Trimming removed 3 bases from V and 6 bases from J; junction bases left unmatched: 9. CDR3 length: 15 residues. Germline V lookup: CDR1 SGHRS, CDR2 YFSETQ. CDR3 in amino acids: CASSWESSGFNEQFF. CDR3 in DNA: TGCGCCAGCAGCTGGGAATCTAGCGGCTTCAATGAGCAGTTCTTC.

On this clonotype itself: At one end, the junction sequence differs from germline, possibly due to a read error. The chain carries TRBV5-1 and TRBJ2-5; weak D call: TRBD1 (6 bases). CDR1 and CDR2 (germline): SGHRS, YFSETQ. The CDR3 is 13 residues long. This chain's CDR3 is CVSSLDSEETQYF. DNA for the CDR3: TGCGTCAGCAGCTTGGACAGTGAGGAGACCCAGTACTTC.

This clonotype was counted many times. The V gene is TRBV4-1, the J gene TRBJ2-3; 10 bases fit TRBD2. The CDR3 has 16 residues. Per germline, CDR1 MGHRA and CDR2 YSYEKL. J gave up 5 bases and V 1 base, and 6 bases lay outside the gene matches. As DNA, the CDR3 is TGCGCCAGCAGCCAAGCCTACAGGACTAGCGGAGATACGCAGTATTTT. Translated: CASSQAYRTSGDTQYF.

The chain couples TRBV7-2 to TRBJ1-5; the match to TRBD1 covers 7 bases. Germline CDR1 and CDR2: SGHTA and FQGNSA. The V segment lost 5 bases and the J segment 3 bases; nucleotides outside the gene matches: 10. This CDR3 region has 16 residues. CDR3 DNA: TGTGCCAGCAGCACAGGACAGGTCCGAGACAATCAGCCCCAGCATTTT. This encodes CASSTGQVRDNQPQHF.

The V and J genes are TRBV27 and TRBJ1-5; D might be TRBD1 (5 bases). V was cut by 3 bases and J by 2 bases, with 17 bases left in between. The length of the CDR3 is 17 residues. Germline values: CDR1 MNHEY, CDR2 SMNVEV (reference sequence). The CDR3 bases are TGTGCCAGCAGTTTCCGTTCGCTTGGGGCCGGCAATCAGCCCCAGCATTTT. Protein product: CASSFRSLGAGNQPQHF.

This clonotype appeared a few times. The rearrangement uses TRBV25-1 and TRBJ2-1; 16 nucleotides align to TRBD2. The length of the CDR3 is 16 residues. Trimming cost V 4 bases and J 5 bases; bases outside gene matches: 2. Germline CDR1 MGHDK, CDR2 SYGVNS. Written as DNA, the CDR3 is TGTGCCAGCAGTGGGGGGACTAGCGGGGGGGACAATGAGCAGTTCTTC. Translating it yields CASSGGTSGGDNEQFF. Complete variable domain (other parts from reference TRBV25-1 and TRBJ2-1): EADIYQTPRYLVIGTGKKITLECSQTMGHDKMYWYQQDPGMELHLIHYSYGVNSTEKGDLSSESTVSRIRTEHFPLTLESARPSHTSQYLCASSGGTSGGDNEQFFGPGTRLTVL.